The 28 T cell receptor beta chains listed next were all sequenced from one sample in a study of shared clonotypes between healthy human individuals. CD45RO-negative, CCR7-positively selected cells formed the naive CD8 fraction, excluding terminally differentiated effector memory CD45RA+ cells. The method was immunoSEQ multiplex PCR; TCRdb's version includes in-frame clones alone and lacks a portion of them. Among more than 2 million clones listed, around 93% were seen once. Sequenced sample: naive CD8+ T cells from PBMCs. All receptors come from a man younger than 35 in good health. Some clones in this sample may be carry-over from other donors' samples.

The genes are TRBV7-9 and TRBJ1-1, with 9 positions matching TRBD1. The V gene's germline CDR1 is SEHNR and CDR2 FQNEAQ (reference sequence). The CDR3 loop spans 15 amino acids. The junction had 3 bases not matched to a gene; V was cut back by 4 bases and J by 0 bases. DNA for the CDR3: TGTGCCAGCAGCTCCGGACAGGGGATGAACACTGAAGCTTTCTTT. Its translation: CASSSGQGMNTEAFF. The variable domain in full, with the rest retrieved from reference TRBV7-9 and TRBJ1-1, is DTGVSQNPRHKITKRGQNVTFRCDPISEHNRLYWYRQTLGQGPEFLTYFQNEAQLEKSRLLSDRFSAERPKGSFSTLEIQRTEQGDSAMYLCASSSGQGMNTEAFFGQGTRLTVV.

The chain combines TRBV6-1 with TRBJ2-7, with D maybe TRBD1 (5 bases). This CDR3 has 15 amino acids. Trimming stripped 4 bases from V and 3 bases from J, with 16 bases between. CDR1 is MNHNS, CDR2 SASEGT, per germline. CDR3 sequence (DNA): TGTGCCAGCAGTGTCAGACAGTTCAACTACTACGAGCAGTACTTC. This codes for CASSVRQFNYYEQYF.

The V call is TRBV29-1, the J call TRBJ2-7, with D possibly called TRBD1 or TRBD2 (6 bases each). Germline CDR1 and CDR2: SQVTM and ANQGSEA. Trimming removed 3 bases at V and 3 bases at J, with 24 bases between. The CDR3 runs to 17 residues. For the CDR3, the DNA is TGCAGCGTTGACGGGGGAGGTCAGGGGCGCGGGTACTACGAGCAGTACTTC. It is translated as CSVDGGGQGRGYYEQYF.

The chain carries TRBV10-3 and TRBJ2-2; D remains ambiguous. Per the germline V gene, CDR1 is ENHRY and CDR2 is SYGVKD. V was cut by 6 bases and J by 0 bases, with 11 bases left in between. The CDR3 spans 15 residues. The CDR3 protein is CAIRGQAANTGELFF. As DNA, the CDR3 is TGTGCCATCAGGGGTCAGGCTGCGAACACCGGGGAGCTGTTTTTT.

This clone has more than one count but fewer than ten. J is TRBJ1-5 and V is TRBV28; D not resolved. CDR1 and CDR2 (germline): MDHEN, SYDVKM. The germline V and J ends were trimmed by 10 bases and 0 bases, with 10 bases remaining between them. There are 13 residues in the CDR3. DNA of the CDR3: TGTGCCACCACAGACCTTAGCAATCAGCCCCAGCATTTT. Encoded protein: CATTDLSNQPQHF.

CDR3 nucleotides: TGTGCCAGCAGTCCCTTGGGACAGCTTTCCTACGAGCAGTACTTC. Translation: CASSPLGQLSYEQYF. The V gene is TRBV27, the J gene TRBJ2-7, with TRBD1 matching 7 bases. CDR3 size: 15 residues. From germline, CDR1 is MNHEY and CDR2 SMNVEV (reference sequence). V gave up 5 bases and J gave up 1 base; unmatched junction bases: 8.

Details on this clone: Relative to the germline gene, one junction end is altered; a read error may explain this. The J gene is TRBJ2-7, the V gene TRBV7-8; D unclear. The CDR3 totals 15 residues. The germline CDR1 and CDR2 sequences are SGHVS and FQNEAQ. CDR3: CTSSPRGGLAYEQYF. The CDR3 nucleotides are TGTACCAGCAGCCCCCGTGGCGGTTTAGCATACGAGCAGTACTTC. Using reference TRBV7-8 and TRBJ2-7 for the parts outside the CDR3, the full variable domain is GAGVSQSPRYKVAKRGQDVALRCDPISGHVSLFWYQQALGQGPEFLTYFQNEAQLDKSGLPSDRFFAERPEGSVSTLKIQRTQQEDSAVYLCTSSPRGGLAYEQYFGPGTRLTVT.

The chain joins TRBV9 to TRBJ2-2, with TRBD1 as a possible D gene (6 bases). The CDR3 is 16 amino acids. Germline CDR1 reads SGDLS; CDR2 reads YYNGEE. Trimming stripped 3 bases from V and 2 bases from J, with 14 bases between. CDR3 DNA sequence: TGTGCCAGCAGCGCAATACAGGGACGAAACACCGGGGAGCTGTTTTTT. Protein product: CASSAIQGRNTGELFF. Looking up the rest from reference TRBV9 and TRBJ2-2 gives the full variable domain: DSGVTQTPKHLITATGQRVTLRCSPRSGDLSVYWYQQSLDQGLQFLIQYYNGEERAKGNILERFSAQQFPDLHSELNLSSLELGDSALYFCASSAIQGRNTGELFFGEGSRLTVL.

A single count supports this clone. The V gene is TRBV7-9, the J gene TRBJ2-5; a weak D match, TRBD1 (6 bases). The CDR3 totals 15 residues. V was shortened by 4 bases and J by 2 bases, with 14 bases between the two germline ends. Germline CDR1 SEHNR, CDR2 FQNEAQ (reference sequence). The CDR3 loop reads CASSSRQALQETQYF. In DNA form, the CDR3 reads TGTGCCAGCAGCTCAAGACAGGCCCTACAAGAGACCCAGTACTTC.

V and J are TRBV7-6 and TRBJ2-5; no clear D. CDR3 length: 16 amino acids. CDR1 is SGHVS, CDR2 FNYEAQ, per germline. V was cut by 2 bases and J by 2 bases, with 15 bases left in between. As DNA, the CDR3 is TGTGCCAGCAGCTTATTATTGTCGACAATTCAAGAGACCCAGTACTTC. It translates to CASSLLLSTIQETQYF. The entire variable domain, with the rest obtained from reference TRBV7-6 and TRBJ2-5, is as follows: GAGVSQSPRYKVTKRGQDVALRCDPISGHVSLYWYRQALGQGPEFLTYFNYEAQQDKSGLPNDRFSAERPEGSISTLTIQRTEQRDSAMYRCASSLLLSTIQETQYFGPGTRLLVL.

V and J are TRBV7-2 and TRBJ2-3, with 7 positions matching TRBD2. This CDR3 is 15 amino acids long. Germline values: CDR1 SGHTA, CDR2 FQGNSA. Trimming removed 1 base from V and 2 bases from J; junction bases left unmatched: 3. The CDR3 spells CASSLELATTDTQYF. CDR3 nucleotides: TGTGCCAGCAGCTTAGAACTAGCGACCACAGATACGCAGTATTTT.

V is TRBV11-2 and J is TRBJ2-7; 11 bases are a match to TRBD2. Per germline, CDR1 SGHAT and CDR2 FQNNGV. The V segment lost 0 bases and the J segment 4 bases; nucleotides outside the gene matches: 11. The CDR3 is 18 amino acids. The CDR3 nucleotides read TGTGCCAGCAGCTTAGAACTGGTTACTAGCGGGAGATCGTACGAGCAGTACTTC. Protein sequence: CASSLELVTSGRSYEQYF.

The table lists this clone with a count of one. The chain recombines TRBV27 with TRBJ2-6; D assignment may be TRBD1 or TRBD2 (7 bases each). CDR3 length equals 20 residues. V dropped 0 bases and J dropped 7 bases, with 25 bases sitting between them. Germline assignment: CDR1 MNHEY and CDR2 SMNVEV (reference sequence). This CDR3 reads CASSLSRGQGGGPVANVLTF. DNA of the CDR3: TGTGCCAGCAGTTTATCGAGGGGGCAAGGGGGAGGGCCTGTAGCCAACGTCCTGACTTTC.

The V call is TRBV30, the J call TRBJ2-1; 9 bases map to TRBD2. The germline V gene encodes CDR1 GTSNPN and CDR2 SVGIG (reference sequence). This CDR3 spans 16 amino acids. Germline trimming cut 1 base from V and 6 bases from J; bases unmatched to any gene: 10. Here the CDR3 DNA reads TGTGCCTGGAGTGACGGGACTAGCAATGGGGCCAATGAGCAGTTCTTC. Protein sequence: CAWSDGTSNGANEQFF. The variable domain in full, with the rest retrieved from reference TRBV30 and TRBJ2-1, is SQTIHQWPATLVQPVGSPLSLECTVEGTSNPNLYWYRQAAGRGLQLLFYSVGIGQISSEVPQNLSASRPQDRQFILSSKKLLLSDSGFYLCAWSDGTSNGANEQFFGPGTRLTVL.

J is TRBJ2-1 and V is TRBV6-6, with D perhaps matching TRBD2 (6 bases). Germline V gives CDR1 MNHNY, CDR2 SVGAGI (reference sequence). The V end lost 0 bases, the J end lost 8 bases, and 14 bases lay between the germline ends. This CDR3 has 15 residues. The CDR3, as DNA: TGTGCCAGCAGTTACTCGGGACTCCCCCTCCATGAGCAGTTCTTC. Translation: CASSYSGLPLHEQFF.

As for this clone: This same CDR3 is encoded by further DNA sequences in the sample. V gene TRBV29-1 combines with J gene TRBJ2-2, with D unresolved. V gave up 6 bases and J gave up 1 base, with 9 bases separating them. This CDR3 is built from 13 residues. CDR1 is SQVTM and CDR2 is ANQGSEA in the germline V gene. In nucleotides, the CDR3 is TGCAGCGTCCGGACGGGGAACACCGGGGAGCTGTTTTTT. Its translation is CSVRTGNTGELFF.

This chain joins TRBV7-9 and TRBJ1-1; D is unclear. The CDR3 sequence is 15 residues long. The V end lost 4 bases, the J end lost 3 bases, and 15 bases lay between the germline ends. Looked up from germline, CDR1 is SEHNR and CDR2 is FQNEAQ (reference sequence). CDR3: CASSSGGGWDTEAFF. The CDR3 DNA sequence: TGTGCCAGCAGCTCCGGAGGCGGGTGGGACACTGAAGCTTTCTTT.

CDR3 sequence: CASTISSADTQYF. The CDR3 DNA sequence: TGTGCCAGCACCATATCATCCGCAGATACGCAGTATTTT. The chain recombines TRBV7-9 with TRBJ2-3; D is uncertain. The CDR3 sequence is 13 residues long. The V end was cut by 7 bases, the J end by 4 bases, with 12 bases between. Germline CDR1 is SEHNR and CDR2 is FQNEAQ (reference sequence).

The chain links TRBV6-1 to TRBJ1-1; TRBD1 matches 7 bases. This CDR3 has 14 residues. Germline loops: CDR1 MNHNS, CDR2 SASEGT. V lost 4 bases, J lost 1 base, and 3 bases stayed unmatched. The CDR3 reads CASSGYRGNTEAFF. In nucleotides, the CDR3 is TGTGCCAGCAGTGGTTACAGGGGGAACACTGAAGCTTTCTTT.

This chain joins TRBV27 and TRBJ1-2, with a weak D call TRBD1 (6 bases). Germline lookup yields CDR1 MNHEY and CDR2 SMNVEV (reference sequence). Trimming removed 6 bases at V and 6 bases at J, with 23 bases between. There are 16 residues in the CDR3. This CDR3 reads CASSDTKTGKFNGYTF. DNA of the CDR3: TGTGCCAGCAGCGACACAAAGACAGGAAAATTCAATGGCTACACCTTC.

This clone was picked up one time. The chain has TRBV6-5 and TRBJ2-7, with D unclear. The germline CDR1 and CDR2 sequences are MNHEY and SVGAGI. CDR3 length: 15 residues. The V end lost 0 bases, the J end lost 3 bases, and 12 bases lay between the germline ends. CDR3: CASSYSPDASYEQYF. DNA of the CDR3: TGTGCCAGCAGTTACTCTCCGGACGCTAGCTACGAGCAGTACTTC.

The chain employs TRBV6-1 and TRBJ1-2; D is undetermined. Trimming cost V 5 bases and J 2 bases, with 12 bases left between them. Germline V gene lookup returns CDR1 MNHNS and CDR2 SASEGT. The CDR3 runs 14 residues. The CDR3 loop is CASSNRPRNYGYTF. Here the CDR3 DNA reads TGTGCCAGCAGTAACCGACCGAGGAACTATGGCTACACCTTC.

This clone was seen only a few times. This sequence joins TRBV7-9 and TRBJ1-1, with a weak D call TRBD1 (5 bases). V was pared by 6 bases and J by 1 base, with 15 bases between. This CDR3 comprises 15 residues. Per the germline V gene, CDR1 is SEHNR and CDR2 is FQNEAQ (reference sequence). The CDR3 bases are TGTGCCAGCAGTTCCGGGGCAGGGCCGAACACTGAAGCTTTCTTT. This sequence encodes CASSSGAGPNTEAFF. Full variable domain (rest looked up from reference TRBV7-9 and TRBJ1-1): DTGVSQNPRHKITKRGQNVTFRCDPISEHNRLYWYRQTLGQGPEFLTYFQNEAQLEKSRLLSDRFSAERPKGSFSTLEIQRTEQGDSAMYLCASSSGAGPNTEAFFGQGTRLTVV.

The rearrangement joins TRBV7-2 to TRBJ2-7; 8 nucleotides match TRBD1. Trimming at V came to 5 bases and at J to 4 bases, leaving 10 bases not matched to a gene. The CDR3 length is 15 residues. Germline CDR1 reads SGHTA; CDR2 reads FQGNSA. This chain's CDR3 is CASSQGRGRGYEQYF. In DNA form, the CDR3 reads TGTGCCAGCAGCCAGGGCAGGGGGCGAGGGTACGAGCAGTACTTC.

J is TRBJ2-1 and V is TRBV5-1, with TRBD2 matching over 9 bases. The germline V gene encodes CDR1 SGHRS and CDR2 YFSETQ. The V gene end was trimmed by 0 bases and the J gene end by 10 bases; junction bases not matched to a gene: 11. The CDR3 is 16 residues long. CDR3 loop: CASSLAGGRAFREQFF. The DNA of the CDR3 is TGCGCCAGCAGCTTGGCGGGCGGGAGGGCCTTCCGAGAGCAGTTCTTC.

CDR3 sequence (DNA): TGTGCCTGGAGTGGTGGGACGGGACGGTACGAGCAGTACTTC. Translation gives CAWSGGTGRYEQYF. V and J are TRBV30 and TRBJ2-7; D tentatively reads TRBD1 or TRBD2 (5 bases each). Per germline, CDR1 GTSNPN and CDR2 SVGIG (reference sequence). The CDR3 is 14 residues long. Between the trimmed V and J ends, which lost 1 base and 4 bases, there was a span of 14 bases.

V gene TRBV4-1 combines with J gene TRBJ2-1, with D possibly matching TRBD1 (6 bases). The CDR3 runs to 16 residues. Germline CDR1 reads MGHRA; CDR2 reads YSYEKL. Trimming cost V 4 bases and J 5 bases, with 18 bases left between them. The CDR3 DNA reads TGCGCCAGCAGCCTCATACAGACAGGTACTGACAATGAGCAGTTCTTC. Its translation: CASSLIQTGTDNEQFF.

As regards this clone: A read error may account for a junction end that differs from germline. The rearrangement links TRBV6-6 to TRBJ2-1; no clear D gene. The CDR3 runs 14 residues. Germline V CDR1 and CDR2: MNHNY, SVGAGI (reference sequence). CDR3 sequence reads: CASSYGLFNNEQFF. As DNA, the CDR3 is TGCGCCAGCAGTTACGGGTTGTTTAACAATGAGCAGTTCTTC.